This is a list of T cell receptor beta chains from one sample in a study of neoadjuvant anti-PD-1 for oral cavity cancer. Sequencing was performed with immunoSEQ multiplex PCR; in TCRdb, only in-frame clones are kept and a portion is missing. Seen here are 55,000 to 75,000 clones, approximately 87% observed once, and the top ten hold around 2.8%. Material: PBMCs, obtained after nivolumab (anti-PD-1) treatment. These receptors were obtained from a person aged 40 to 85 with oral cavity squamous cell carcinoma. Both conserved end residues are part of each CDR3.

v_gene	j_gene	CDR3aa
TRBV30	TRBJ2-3	CAWRLAFSTDTQYF
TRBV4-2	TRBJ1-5	CASSQGKRQDKNYQPQHF
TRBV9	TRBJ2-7	CASSGGTGTYEQYF
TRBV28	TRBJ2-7	CASSLTSGFYEQYF
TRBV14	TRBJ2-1	CASSALGSGGYNEQFF
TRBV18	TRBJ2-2	CASSNRMDTGELFF
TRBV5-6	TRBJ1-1	CASSYHLQGGVTEAFF
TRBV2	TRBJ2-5	CASSDPGVIQETQYF
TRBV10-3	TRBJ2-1	CAISESAGRASEQFF
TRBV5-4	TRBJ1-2	CASSSRGGANYGYTF
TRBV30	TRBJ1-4	CAWMDRVNEKLFF
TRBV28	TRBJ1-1	CASRLNTEAFF
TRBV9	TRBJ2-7	CASSVGFSYEQYF
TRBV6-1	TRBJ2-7	CASRPPGTVAYEQYF
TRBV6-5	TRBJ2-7	CASSSDSYEQYF
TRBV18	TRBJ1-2	CASSQTTRTLNYGYTF
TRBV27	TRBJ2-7	CASSPLQWEGSLYEQYF
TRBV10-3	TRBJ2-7	CAISASSGRAAYEQYF
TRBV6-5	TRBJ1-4	CASSRGQGNEKLFF
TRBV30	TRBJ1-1	CAWSDPGTVAFF
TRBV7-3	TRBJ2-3	CASSPGNSGGQSDTQYF
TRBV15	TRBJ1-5	CATSRDVQVSPYQPQHF
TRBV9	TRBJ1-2	CASSLTGGYGYTF
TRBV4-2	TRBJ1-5	CASSQWREYSNQPQHF
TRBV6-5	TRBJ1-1	CASSYSEMNTEAFF
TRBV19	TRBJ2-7	CASSIQQESYEQYF
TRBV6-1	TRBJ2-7	CASSPPGQPYEQYF
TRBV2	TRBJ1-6	CASSEALEFYNSPLHF
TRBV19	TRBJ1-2	CASSQSAAAPFGYTF
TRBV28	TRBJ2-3	CASTLTGTQYF
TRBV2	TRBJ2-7	CATEPDGSSYEQYF
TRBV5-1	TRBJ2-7	CASSPDRNNYEQYF